These 30 T cell receptor beta chains were sequenced from one sample in a study of identical twins. In TCRdb, the 5' RACE reads were re-called with MiXCR into one record per CDR3 protein. The repertoire has approximately 550,000 distinct CDR3 sequences, approximately 20% of them found once; the top ten carry about 0.48%. This sample was also put to use in a study of yellow fever vaccine responses in identical twins.

Sequenced sample: CD4+ T cells sorted from blood. These receptors were taken from a woman aged 18-29 years in good health.

This rearrangement joins TRBV10-2 to TRBJ1-2; 9 positions match TRBD1. This CDR3 has 13 amino acids. CDR1 is WSHSY, CDR2 SAAADI, per germline. V was pared by 4 bases and J by 6 bases, with 3 bases of the junction left unmatched. The CDR3 is CASSGGQGHGYTF. In nucleotides, the CDR3 is TGCGCCAGCAGTGGGGGACAGGGTCATGGCTACACCTTC.

This clonotype was seen more than once but under ten times. The chain has TRBV11-2 and TRBJ1-2; D remains unclear. Per germline, CDR1 SGHAT and CDR2 FQNNGV. The germline V and J ends were trimmed by 6 bases and 8 bases, with 22 bases remaining between them. The CDR3 covers 15 residues. The CDR3 region is CASRTPGGGMKGYTF. The CDR3 DNA is TGTGCCAGCAGAACCCCGGGCGGAGGGATGAAGGGCTACACCTTC.

The rearrangement links TRBV20-1 to TRBJ2-5; D gene ambiguous. Germline-derived CDR1 and CDR2 are DFQATT and SNEGSKA (reference sequence). The CDR3 length is 13 residues. The V end was cut by 5 bases, the J end by 1 base, with 11 bases between. The CDR3 DNA reads as TGCAGTGCTGGCGGTTTGGGCCAAGAGACCCAGTACTTC. Encoded protein: CSAGGLGQETQYF.

This clonotype came up a few times. J is TRBJ2-1 and V is TRBV24-1; 8 nucleotides match TRBD1. Germline trimming cut 4 bases from V and 4 bases from J; bases unmatched to any gene: 11. The germline V gene encodes CDR1 KGHDR and CDR2 SFDVKD. The CDR3 runs to 17 residues. The CDR3 DNA sequence: TGTGCCACCAGTGACCCCGGGACAGGAGGTATATACAATGAGCAGTTCTTC. Protein sequence: CATSDPGTGGIYNEQFF.

The gene calls are TRBV24-1 and TRBJ2-3; no clear D gene. The CDR3 length is 15 residues. Germline CDR1 and CDR2: KGHDR and SFDVKD. V was clipped by 3 bases and J by 0 bases, with 9 bases between them. Written as DNA, the CDR3 is TGTGCCACCAGTGATCAGACGATTAGCACAGATACGCAGTATTTT. Amino acid sequence: CATSDQTISTDTQYF.

The V gene is TRBV7-3, the J gene TRBJ2-2, with 7 bases fitting TRBD1. With 4 bases clipped from V and 2 bases from J, the junction kept 16 bases outside the gene matches. The CDR3 totals 19 residues. Germline CDR1 is SGHTA and CDR2 is FQGTGA. CDR3 amino acids: CASSYNDLPGTDNTGELFF. The CDR3 nucleotides read TGTGCCAGCAGCTATAATGACCTCCCGGGGACAGACAACACCGGGGAGCTGTTTTTT. The full variable domain, with the rest looked up from reference TRBV7-3 and TRBJ2-2, is GAGVSQTPSNKVTEKGKYVELRCDPISGHTALYWYRQSLGQGPEFLIYFQGTGAADDSGLPNDRFFAVRPEGSVSTLKIQRTERGDSAVYLCASSYNDLPGTDNTGELFFGEGSRLTVL.

The rearrangement links TRBV12-3 or TRBV12-4 to TRBJ2-1, with 16 nucleotides matching TRBD2. V lost 6 bases, J lost 6 bases, and 14 bases stayed unmatched. CDR3 length equals 19 residues. In nucleotides, the CDR3 is TGTGCCAGCAGCAAGACGCCGGGACTAGCGGGAGGGCCCGGCAATGAGCAGTTCTTC. It specifies CASSKTPGLAGGPGNEQFF.

The chain links TRBV10-3 to TRBJ2-2; D could derive from TRBD1 or TRBD2 (6 bases each). Germline V CDR1 and CDR2: ENHRY, SYGVKD. V dropped 4 bases and J dropped 3 bases, with 12 bases sitting between them. The CDR3 spans 15 residues. DNA for the CDR3: TGTGCCATCAGTGCGGGGGCACCGTACACCGGGGAGCTGTTTTTT. This sequence encodes CAISAGAPYTGELFF.

The rearrangement links TRBV12-3 or TRBV12-4 to TRBJ2-7; 8 nucleotides align to TRBD1. J gave up 5 bases and V 2 bases, and 5 bases lay outside the gene matches. The CDR3 has 14 residues. Here the CDR3 reads CASSLTGGRDEQYF. The CDR3 DNA sequence: TGTGCCAGCAGTTTAACAGGGGGACGGGACGAGCAGTACTTC.

This chain joins TRBV9 and TRBJ2-1; 8 positions agree with TRBD1. The CDR3 loop spans 15 amino acids. The V segment lost 0 bases and the J segment 7 bases; nucleotides outside the gene matches: 6. CDR1 and CDR2 (germline): SGDLS, YYNGEE. This CDR3 reads CASSVGTGIQNEQFF. CDR3 DNA: TGTGCCAGCAGCGTAGGGACAGGGATTCAAAATGAGCAGTTCTTC. The entire variable domain, with the rest obtained from reference TRBV9 and TRBJ2-1, is as follows: DSGVTQTPKHLITATGQRVTLRCSPRSGDLSVYWYQQSLDQGLQFLIQYYNGEERAKGNILERFSAQQFPDLHSELNLSSLELGDSALYFCASSVGTGIQNEQFFGPGTRLTVL.

The chain recombines TRBV5-1 with TRBJ2-5; 7 nucleotides line up with TRBD2. Germline lookup yields CDR1 SGHRS and CDR2 YFSETQ. V lost 2 bases to trimming and J lost 3 bases; unmatched junction nucleotides: 7. This CDR3 contains 15 residues. CDR3 in amino acids: CASSFAGLAEETQYF. CDR3 sequence (DNA): TGCGCCAGCAGCTTCGCTGGGCTAGCGGAAGAGACCCAGTACTTC.

CDR3 bases: TGCGCCAGCAGCGAGAGGAGGCCCATGAACACTGAAGCTTTCTTT. Its translation: CASSERRPMNTEAFF. V and J are TRBV5-1 and TRBJ1-1; D remains ambiguous. Germline lookup yields CDR1 SGHRS and CDR2 YFSETQ. Trimming cost V 4 bases and J 0 bases, with 13 bases left between them. There are 15 residues in the CDR3.

This chain uses TRBV25-1 with TRBJ2-7; 7 nucleotides line up with TRBD1. The CDR3 has 15 residues. The germline gives CDR1 MGHDK, CDR2 SYGVNS. J lost 0 bases, V lost 2 bases, and 4 bases had no gene match. CDR3 amino acids: CASSEPGQHSYEQYF. CDR3 in DNA: TGTGCCAGCAGTGAACCGGGACAGCACTCCTACGAGCAGTACTTC.

The gene calls are TRBV12-3 or TRBV12-4 and TRBJ2-1, with 10 bases aligning to TRBD1. With 4 bases clipped from V and 6 bases from J, the junction kept 6 bases outside the gene matches. This CDR3 has 15 residues. This chain's CDR3 is CASSSPGTGANEQFF. The CDR3, as DNA: TGTGCCAGCAGTTCCCCCGGGACAGGGGCCAATGAGCAGTTCTTC.

In this sample, this clonotype turned up a few times. The V call is TRBV20-1, the J call TRBJ2-5; D not resolved. The CDR3 contains 13 residues. Trimming cost V 4 bases and J 2 bases, with 11 bases left between them. Germline V CDR1 and CDR2: DFQATT, SNEGSKA (reference sequence). The CDR3 is CSAKRTLQETQYF. The CDR3 region has the DNA TGCAGTGCTAAAAGGACCTTACAAGAGACCCAGTACTTC.

V usage is TRBV7-9 and J usage is TRBJ2-7; 9 nucleotides line up with TRBD2. Germline CDR1 SEHNR, CDR2 FQNEAQ (reference sequence). The CDR3 is 13 amino acids. Germline trimming cut 6 bases from V and 4 bases from J; bases unmatched to any gene: 4. CDR3: CASSRLADYEQYV. The CDR3 DNA reads TGTGCCAGCAGTCGACTAGCGGATTACGAGCAGTACGTC.

This clonotype turned up a few times. The chain uses TRBV29-1 and TRBJ2-2; D gene ambiguous. V lost 3 bases and J 0 bases, leaving 8 bases between the germline ends. The CDR3 loop spans 14 amino acids. Germline V gene sequence: CDR1 SQVTM, CDR2 ANQGSEA. The CDR3 DNA sequence: TGCAGCGTTGAGAATGTCGCGAACACCGGGGAGCTGTTTTTT. Translating gives CSVENVANTGELFF.

The J gene is TRBJ2-7, the V gene TRBV27, with D unresolved. The length of the CDR3 is 13 residues. The V end lost 6 bases, the J end lost 3 bases, and 12 bases lay between the germline ends. Germline CDR1 is MNHEY and CDR2 is SMNVEV (reference sequence). This chain's CDR3 is CASSVSNGYEQYF. The CDR3 DNA is TGTGCCAGCAGCGTATCCAACGGCTACGAGCAGTACTTC.

V and J are TRBV15 and TRBJ2-1; 7 bases are a match to TRBD1. Trimming cost V 0 bases and J 3 bases; bases outside gene matches: 5. The CDR3 has 16 amino acids. CDR1 and CDR2 (germline): LNHNV, YYDKDF (reference sequence). The CDR3 sequence: CATSRDPPGGYNEQFF. The CDR3 DNA sequence: TGTGCCACCAGCAGAGATCCCCCAGGGGGCTACAATGAGCAGTTCTTC.

J is TRBJ2-2 and V is TRBV6-6; D gene ambiguous. CDR1 is MNHNY, CDR2 SVGAGI, per germline (reference sequence). Trimming removed 4 bases from V and 5 bases from J, with 8 bases in between. CDR3 length equals 13 residues. The CDR3 loop reads CASSSYTTGELFF. The DNA for the CDR3 is TGTGCCAGCAGTTCTTACACAACCGGGGAGCTGTTTTTT.

The V gene is TRBV10-3, the J gene TRBJ2-1, with 12 bases matching TRBD2. The ends lost 7 bases at V and 6 bases at J; junction bases unmatched: 7. The germline gives CDR1 ENHRY, CDR2 SYGVKD. CDR3 length equals 15 residues. The CDR3 loop is CAITDQTSGSNEQFF. In DNA form, the CDR3 reads TGTGCCATCACCGACCAGACTAGCGGGAGCAATGAGCAGTTCTTC.

The rearrangement links TRBV7-9 to TRBJ1-2, with 10 bases identical to TRBD1. The germline gives CDR1 SEHNR, CDR2 FQNEAQ (reference sequence). The trim removed 2 bases at V and 4 bases at J, leaving 4 bases unmatched. CDR3 length: 15 residues. The CDR3 reads CASSLPGQGSYGYTF. The CDR3 coding sequence is TGTGCCAGCAGCTTACCGGGACAGGGGTCCTATGGCTACACCTTC.

The J gene is TRBJ2-1, the V gene TRBV20-1, with 9 nucleotides matching TRBD2. Germline CDR1 is DFQATT and CDR2 is SNEGSKA (reference sequence). The J segment lost 5 bases and the V segment lost 1 base, leaving 9 bases of the junction unmatched. This CDR3 spans 16 amino acids. The CDR3 spells CSARGIAGEVDNEQFF. The CDR3 nucleotides are TGCAGTGCTAGAGGGATAGCGGGAGAGGTCGACAATGAGCAGTTCTTC.

V is TRBV5-1 and J is TRBJ2-7, with 12 positions matching TRBD1. Germline loops: CDR1 SGHRS, CDR2 YFSETQ. The CDR3 runs 15 residues. The ends lost 4 bases at V and 5 bases at J; junction bases unmatched: 7. The chain's CDR3 is CASSEGQGATNEQYV. In DNA form, the CDR3 reads TGCGCCAGCAGCGAGGGACAGGGGGCGACAAACGAGCAGTACGTC.

The chain is built from TRBV9 and TRBJ2-1; D may correspond to TRBD1 or TRBD2 (6 bases each). The V and J ends lost 3 bases and 2 bases respectively, with 15 bases between them. The CDR3 spans 16 residues. The V gene's germline CDR1 is SGDLS and CDR2 YYNGEE. Here the CDR3 reads CASSERWGAAYNEQFF. The DNA for the CDR3 is TGTGCCAGCAGCGAGCGGTGGGGGGCGGCCTACAATGAGCAGTTCTTC. The variable domain in full, with the rest retrieved from reference TRBV9 and TRBJ2-1, is DSGVTQTPKHLITATGQRVTLRCSPRSGDLSVYWYQQSLDQGLQFLIQYYNGEERAKGNILERFSAQQFPDLHSELNLSSLELGDSALYFCASSERWGAAYNEQFFGPGTRLTVL.

The J gene is TRBJ2-7, the V gene TRBV20-1; no clear D. V was pared by 0 bases and J by 4 bases, with 13 bases between. Per germline, CDR1 DFQATT and CDR2 SNEGSKA (reference sequence). This CDR3 is 14 amino acids long. In nucleotides, the CDR3 is TGCAGTGCTAGAGATATTGGGAAGGAATACGAGCAGTACGTC. Encoded protein: CSARDIGKEYEQYV.

This chain connects TRBV7-8 to TRBJ2-7; D is perhaps TRBD1 or TRBD2 (5 bases each). V gave up 4 bases and J gave up 1 base, with 11 bases separating them. CDR1 is SGHVS and CDR2 is FQNEAQ in the germline V gene. The CDR3 sequence is 14 residues long. The CDR3 DNA reads as TGTGCCAGCAGCTCCCGGGACGGTTCCTACGAGCAGTACGTC. Translation: CASSSRDGSYEQYV.

The rearrangement joins TRBV24-1 to TRBJ2-1; 7 bases fit TRBD1. The CDR3 sequence is 13 residues long. V gave up 9 bases and J gave up 7 bases; unmatched junction bases: 8. Germline V CDR1 and CDR2: KGHDR, SFDVKD. CDR3 residues: CATRGQTNNEQFF. The DNA for the CDR3 is TGTGCCACCCGGGGACAGACTAATAATGAGCAGTTCTTC.

V and J are TRBV5-1 and TRBJ2-1; D possibly corresponds to TRBD1 (5 bases). This CDR3 contains 14 residues. The germline V and J ends were trimmed by 7 bases and 0 bases, with 11 bases remaining between them. Germline V gives CDR1 SGHRS, CDR2 YFSETQ. The CDR3 protein is CASEPDSSYNEQFF. The CDR3 bases are TGCGCCAGCGAACCCGACAGCTCCTACAATGAGCAGTTCTTC.

This clonotype was seen more than once but under ten times. The chain joins TRBV20-1 to TRBJ2-7, with TRBD2 matching 7 bases. The ends lost 1 base at V and 6 bases at J; junction bases unmatched: 6. The CDR3 length is 13 residues. Germline V gives CDR1 DFQATT, CDR2 SNEGSKA (reference sequence). The CDR3: CSARARLAGEQYF. As DNA, the CDR3 is TGCAGTGCTAGAGCCCGACTAGCAGGCGAGCAGTACTTC.